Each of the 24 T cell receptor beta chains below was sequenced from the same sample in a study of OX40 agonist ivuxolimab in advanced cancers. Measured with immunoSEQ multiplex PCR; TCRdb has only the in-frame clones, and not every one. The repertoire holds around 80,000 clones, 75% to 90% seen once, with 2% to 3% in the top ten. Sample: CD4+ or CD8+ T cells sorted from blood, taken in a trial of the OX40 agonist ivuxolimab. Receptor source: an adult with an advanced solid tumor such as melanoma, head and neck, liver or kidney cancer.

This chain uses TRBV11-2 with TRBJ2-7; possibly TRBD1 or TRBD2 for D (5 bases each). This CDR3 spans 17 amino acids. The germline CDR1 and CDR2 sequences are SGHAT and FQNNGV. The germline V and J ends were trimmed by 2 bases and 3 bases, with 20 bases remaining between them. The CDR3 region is CASSLNAGGVRGYEQYF. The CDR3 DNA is TGTGCCAGCAGCTTAAACGCAGGAGGAGTGAGGGGCTACGAGCAGTACTTC. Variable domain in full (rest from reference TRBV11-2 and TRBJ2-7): EAGVAQSPRYKIIEKRQSVAFWCNPISGHATLYWYQQILGQGPKLLIQFQNNGVVDDSQLPKDRFSAERLKGVDSTLKIQPAKLEDSAVYLCASSLNAGGVRGYEQYFGPGTRLTVT.

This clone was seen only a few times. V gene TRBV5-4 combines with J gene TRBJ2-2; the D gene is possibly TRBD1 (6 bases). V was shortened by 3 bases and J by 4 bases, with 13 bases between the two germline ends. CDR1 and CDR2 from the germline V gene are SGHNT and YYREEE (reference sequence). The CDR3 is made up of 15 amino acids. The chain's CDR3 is CASSSLLGGTGELFF. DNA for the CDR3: TGTGCCAGCAGCTCGCTTCTAGGGGGCACCGGGGAGCTGTTTTTT.

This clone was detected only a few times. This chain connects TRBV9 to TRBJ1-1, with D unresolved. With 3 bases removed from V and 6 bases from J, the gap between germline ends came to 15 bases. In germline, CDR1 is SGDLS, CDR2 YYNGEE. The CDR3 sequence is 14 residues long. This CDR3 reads CASSASTSLAEAFF. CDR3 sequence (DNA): TGTGCCAGCAGCGCATCCACCAGCTTAGCTGAAGCTTTCTTT.

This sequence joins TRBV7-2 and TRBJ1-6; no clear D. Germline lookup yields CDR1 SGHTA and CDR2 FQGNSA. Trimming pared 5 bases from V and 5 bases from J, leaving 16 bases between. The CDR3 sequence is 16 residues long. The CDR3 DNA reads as TGTGCCAGCAGCGCGCGCCCGGGGTTCAATAATTCACCCCTCCACTTT. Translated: CASSARPGFNNSPLHF.

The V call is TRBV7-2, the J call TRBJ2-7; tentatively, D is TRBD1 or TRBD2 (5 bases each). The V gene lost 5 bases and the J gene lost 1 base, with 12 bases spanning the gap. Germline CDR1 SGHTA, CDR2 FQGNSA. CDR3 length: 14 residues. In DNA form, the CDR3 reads TGTGCCAGCAGCCCGGGACCGCTATCCTACGAGCAGTACTTC. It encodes CASSPGPLSYEQYF.

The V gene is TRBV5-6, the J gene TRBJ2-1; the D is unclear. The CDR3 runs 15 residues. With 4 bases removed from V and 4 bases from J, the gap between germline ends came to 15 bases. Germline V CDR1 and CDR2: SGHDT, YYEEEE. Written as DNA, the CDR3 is TGTGCCAGCAGCCGCCGACTGAACTCGTACAATGAGCAGTTCTTC. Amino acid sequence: CASSRRLNSYNEQFF.

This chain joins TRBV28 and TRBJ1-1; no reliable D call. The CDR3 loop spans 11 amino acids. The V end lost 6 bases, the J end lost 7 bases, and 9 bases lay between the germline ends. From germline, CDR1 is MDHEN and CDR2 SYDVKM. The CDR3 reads CASRGRIEAFF. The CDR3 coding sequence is TGTGCCAGCAGAGGAAGGATTGAAGCTTTCTTT.

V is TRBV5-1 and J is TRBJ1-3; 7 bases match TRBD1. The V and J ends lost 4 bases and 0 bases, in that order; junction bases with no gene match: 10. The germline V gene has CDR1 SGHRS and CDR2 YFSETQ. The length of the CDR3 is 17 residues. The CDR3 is CASSHGDRADSGNTIYF. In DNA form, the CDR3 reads TGCGCCAGCAGCCATGGAGACAGGGCCGACTCTGGAAACACCATATATTTT.

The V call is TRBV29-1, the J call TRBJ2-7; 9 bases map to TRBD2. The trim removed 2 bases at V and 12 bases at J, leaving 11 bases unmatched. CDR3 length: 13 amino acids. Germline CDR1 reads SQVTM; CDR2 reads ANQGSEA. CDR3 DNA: TGCAGCGTTGAATACTCGAGCGGGGGGCCTGTGTACTTC. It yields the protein CSVEYSSGGPVYF.

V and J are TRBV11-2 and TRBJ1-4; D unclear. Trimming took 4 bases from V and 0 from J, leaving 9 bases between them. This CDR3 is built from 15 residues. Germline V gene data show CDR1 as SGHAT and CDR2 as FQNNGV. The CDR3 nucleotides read TGTGCCAGCAGCTGGGCGTCAGCAACTAATGAAAAACTGTTTTTT. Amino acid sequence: CASSWASATNEKLFF. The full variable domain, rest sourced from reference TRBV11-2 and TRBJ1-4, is EAGVAQSPRYKIIEKRQSVAFWCNPISGHATLYWYQQILGQGPKLLIQFQNNGVVDDSQLPKDRFSAERLKGVDSTLKIQPAKLEDSAVYLCASSWASATNEKLFFGSGTQLSVL.

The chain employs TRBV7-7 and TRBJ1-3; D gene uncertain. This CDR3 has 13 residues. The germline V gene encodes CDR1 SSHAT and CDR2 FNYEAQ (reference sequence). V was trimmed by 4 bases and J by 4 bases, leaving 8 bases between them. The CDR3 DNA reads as TGTGCCAGCAGCTCAACACAGGGAAACACCATATATTTT. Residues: CASSSTQGNTIYF.

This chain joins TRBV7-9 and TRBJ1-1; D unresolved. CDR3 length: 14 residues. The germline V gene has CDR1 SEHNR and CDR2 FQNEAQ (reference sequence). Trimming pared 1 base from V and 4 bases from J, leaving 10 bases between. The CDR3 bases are TGTGCCAGCAGCTTAGATGGGTATCGCACTGAAGCTTTCTTT. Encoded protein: CASSLDGYRTEAFF.

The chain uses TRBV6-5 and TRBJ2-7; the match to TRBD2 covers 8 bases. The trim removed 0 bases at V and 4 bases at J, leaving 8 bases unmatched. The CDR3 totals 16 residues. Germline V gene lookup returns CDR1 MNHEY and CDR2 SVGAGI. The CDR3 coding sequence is TGTGCCAGCAGTTACTCGATCGACGCGGGGGGTTACGAGCAGTACTTC. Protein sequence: CASSYSIDAGGYEQYF.

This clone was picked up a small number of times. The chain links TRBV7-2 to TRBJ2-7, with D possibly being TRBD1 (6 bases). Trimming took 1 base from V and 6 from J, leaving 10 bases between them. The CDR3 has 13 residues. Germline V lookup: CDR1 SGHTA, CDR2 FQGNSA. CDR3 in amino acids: CASSLETGREQYF. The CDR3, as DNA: TGTGCCAGCAGCTTAGAAACAGGGCGCGAGCAGTACTTC.

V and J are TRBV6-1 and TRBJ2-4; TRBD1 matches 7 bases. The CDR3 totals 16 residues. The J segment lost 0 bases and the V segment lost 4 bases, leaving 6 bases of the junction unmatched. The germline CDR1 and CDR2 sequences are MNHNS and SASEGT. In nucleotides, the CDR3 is TGTGCCAGCAGTGGGGGACAGTCTCTAGCCAAAAACATTCAGTACTTC. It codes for CASSGGQSLAKNIQYF.

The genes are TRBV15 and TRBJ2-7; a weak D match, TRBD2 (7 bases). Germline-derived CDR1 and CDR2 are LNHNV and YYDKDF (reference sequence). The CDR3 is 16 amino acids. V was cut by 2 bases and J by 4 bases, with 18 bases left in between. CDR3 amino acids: CATSRILGGPTYEQYF. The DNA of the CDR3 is TGTGCCACCAGCAGAATTTTGGGGGGGCCAACTTACGAGCAGTACTTC.

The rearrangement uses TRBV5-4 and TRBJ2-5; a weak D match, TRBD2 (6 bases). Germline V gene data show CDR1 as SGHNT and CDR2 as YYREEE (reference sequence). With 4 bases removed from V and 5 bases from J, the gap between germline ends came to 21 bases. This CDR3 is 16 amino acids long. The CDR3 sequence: CASSSSRGGVWETQYF. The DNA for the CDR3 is TGTGCCAGCAGCAGCTCCCGAGGCGGGGTATGGGAGACCCAGTACTTC.

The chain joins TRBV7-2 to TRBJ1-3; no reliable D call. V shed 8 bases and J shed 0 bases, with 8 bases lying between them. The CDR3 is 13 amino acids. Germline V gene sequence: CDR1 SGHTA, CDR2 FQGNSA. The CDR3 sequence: CASGLFSGNTIYF. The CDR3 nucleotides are TGTGCCAGCGGTCTATTCTCTGGAAACACCATATATTTT.

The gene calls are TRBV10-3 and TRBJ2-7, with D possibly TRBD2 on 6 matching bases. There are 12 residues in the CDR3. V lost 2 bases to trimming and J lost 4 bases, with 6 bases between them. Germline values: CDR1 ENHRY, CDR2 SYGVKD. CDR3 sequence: CAISEGGYEQYF. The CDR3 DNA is TGTGCCATCAGTGAGGGGGGGTACGAGCAGTACTTC.

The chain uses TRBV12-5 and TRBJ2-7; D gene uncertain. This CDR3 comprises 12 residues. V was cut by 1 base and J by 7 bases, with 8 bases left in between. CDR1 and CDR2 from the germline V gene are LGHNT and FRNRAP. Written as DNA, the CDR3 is TGTGCTAGTGGTTTGGCACTACGAGAGCAGTACTTC. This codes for CASGLALREQYF.

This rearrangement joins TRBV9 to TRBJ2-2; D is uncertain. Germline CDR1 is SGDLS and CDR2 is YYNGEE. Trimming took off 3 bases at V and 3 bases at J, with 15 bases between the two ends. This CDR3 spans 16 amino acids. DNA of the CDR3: TGTGCCAGCAGCGCCCAAAAGGGCATCGACACCGGGGAGCTGTTTTTT. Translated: CASSAQKGIDTGELFF.

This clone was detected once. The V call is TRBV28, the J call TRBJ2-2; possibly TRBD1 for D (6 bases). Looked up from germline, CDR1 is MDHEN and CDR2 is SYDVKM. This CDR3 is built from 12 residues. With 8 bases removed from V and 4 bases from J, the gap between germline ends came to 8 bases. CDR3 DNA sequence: TGTGCCAGCGAAGGGGGCACCGGGGAGCTGTTTTTT. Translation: CASEGGTGELFF. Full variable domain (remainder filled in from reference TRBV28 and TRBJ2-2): DVKVTQSSRYLVKRTGEKVFLECVQDMDHENMFWYRQDPGLGLRLIYFSYDVKMKEKGDIPEGYSVSREKKERFSLILESASTNQTSMYLCASEGGTGELFFGEGSRLTVL.

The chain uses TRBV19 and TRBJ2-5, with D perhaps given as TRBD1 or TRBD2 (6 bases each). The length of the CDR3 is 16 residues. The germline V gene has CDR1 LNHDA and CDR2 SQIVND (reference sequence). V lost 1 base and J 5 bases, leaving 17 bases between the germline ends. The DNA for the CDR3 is TGTGCCAGTAGTATAGGAGTTAGCGGAGGGGGGGAGACCCAGTACTTC. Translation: CASSIGVSGGGETQYF.

Here the CDR3 reads CAARSDRAYEQYF. DNA of the CDR3: TGTGCGGCCCGTTCGGACAGGGCTTACGAGCAGTACTTC. The J gene is TRBJ2-7, the V gene TRBV6-1, with 8 bases fitting TRBD1. CDR3 length: 13 amino acids. The germline gives CDR1 MNHNS, CDR2 SASEGT.